One and the same sample provided the 21 T cell receptor beta chains below, sequenced in a study of lymphopenia after photon versus proton radiotherapy. The method was immunoSEQ multiplex PCR; TCRdb's version includes in-frame clones alone and lacks a portion of them. The table records under 30,000 clones, roughly 86% of them present only once. The specimen was peripheral blood, collected from a patient treated with proton-based radiotherapy. These receptors originate from a woman in her sixties or seventies with cholangiocarcinoma. Some clones in this sample may be carry-over from other donors' samples.

The DNA of the CDR3 is TGTGCCTGGGAGGAGGGTCTCCGAGCGTACGAGCAGTACTTC. Residues: CAWEEGLRAYEQYF. The chain joins TRBV30 to TRBJ2-7; D may be TRBD2 (6 bases). V was trimmed by 5 bases and J by 4 bases, leaving 18 bases between them. CDR1 is GTSNPN and CDR2 is SVGIG in the germline V gene (reference sequence). This CDR3 has 14 amino acids.

The V call is TRBV29-1, the J call TRBJ1-1; 7 nucleotides line up with TRBD1. Germline trimming cut 5 bases from V and 4 bases from J; bases unmatched to any gene: 13. Per germline, CDR1 SQVTM and CDR2 ANQGSEA. The CDR3 is 15 amino acids. The DNA for the CDR3 is TGCAGCGTTCTAGGGACCCAGCACAGGGGCACTGAAGCTTTCTTT. It encodes CSVLGTQHRGTEAFF.

V gene TRBV11-3 combines with J gene TRBJ1-1; 8 bases align to TRBD1. Trimming took 3 bases from V and 4 from J; bases not matched to a gene: 4. CDR1 and CDR2 (germline): SGHNT, YENEEA. The CDR3 loop spans 14 amino acids. The CDR3 loop is CASSLTTGGTEAFF. The CDR3 DNA follows: TGTGCCAGCAGCTTGACCACAGGGGGCACTGAAGCTTTCTTT.

The V and J genes are TRBV6-6 and TRBJ1-5; D is unclear. CDR3 length equals 15 residues. CDR1 and CDR2 (germline): MNHNY, SVGAGI (reference sequence). V was shortened by 0 bases and J by 0 bases, with 6 bases between the two germline ends. CDR3 coding DNA: TGTGCCAGCAGTTACTCGTTCAGTAGCAATCAGCCCCAGCATTTT. This encodes CASSYSFSSNQPQHF.

This rearrangement joins TRBV7-9 to TRBJ2-1; TRBD2 agrees at 8 bases. The junction had 3 bases not matched to a gene; V was cut back by 3 bases and J by 8 bases. This CDR3 has 13 residues. Germline-derived CDR1 and CDR2 are SEHNR and FQNEAQ (reference sequence). The CDR3 DNA reads as TGTGCCAGCAGCTTGTTGCGGGGGGATGAGCAGTTCTTC. Translating it yields CASSLLRGDEQFF.

This clone was seen a handful of times. This sample also contains other DNA sequences that code for the same CDR3. The chain combines TRBV7-2 with TRBJ2-3, with D unresolved. The CDR3 spans 15 residues. The V and J ends lost 0 bases and 2 bases respectively, with 9 bases between them. Germline loops: CDR1 SGHTA, CDR2 FQGNSA. The CDR3 loop reads CASSLAGSLTDTQYF. CDR3 DNA sequence: TGTGCCAGCAGCTTAGCGGGATCCCTCACAGATACGCAGTATTTT.

The rearrangement uses TRBV6-1 and TRBJ2-1; 7 nucleotides line up with TRBD1. V shed 4 bases and J 3 bases; nucleotides not matched to a gene: 6. The CDR3 runs 15 residues. Germline CDR1 MNHNS, CDR2 SASEGT. CDR3 DNA: TGTGCCAGCAGTGTAATAGGGGGCGTCTACAATGAGCAGTTCTTC. Its translation is CASSVIGGVYNEQFF.

The chain carries TRBV5-1 and TRBJ1-1; TRBD1 might be the D (6 bases). This CDR3 comprises 13 residues. Trimming took 4 bases from V and 2 from J, leaving 9 bases between them. The germline CDR1 and CDR2 sequences are SGHRS and YFSETQ. The CDR3 DNA sequence: TGCGCCAGCAGCCAGGGACACAACACTGAAGCTTTCTTT. Protein: CASSQGHNTEAFF.

The chain has TRBV10-3 and TRBJ1-1; D unresolved. Germline lookup yields CDR1 ENHRY and CDR2 SYGVKD. Trimming took off 8 bases at V and 7 bases at J, with 14 bases between the two ends. CDR3 length: 12 amino acids. The CDR3 DNA sequence: TGTGCCATCGGGAGTTCGTGGATTGAAGCTTTCTTT. Translating it yields CAIGSSWIEAFF.

This chain links TRBV7-3 with TRBJ1-1; no definite D call. CDR3 length: 13 amino acids. Trimming removed 2 bases at V and 0 bases at J, with 4 bases between. Germline V lookup: CDR1 SGHTA, CDR2 FQGTGA. As DNA, the CDR3 is TGTGCCAGCAGCTTACAGATGAACACTGAAGCTTTCTTT. This gives the protein CASSLQMNTEAFF.

About this clone itself: One end of the junction fails to match germline, which may point to a read error. The chain couples TRBV5-1 to TRBJ1-2, with D possibly matching TRBD1 (5 bases). CDR3 length: 13 residues. CDR1 is SGHRS and CDR2 is YFSETQ in the germline V gene. CDR3 sequence (DNA): TGTGCCAGCAGCTTGGAGGGGAGGTATGGCTACACCTTC. Translating it yields CASSLEGRYGYTF.

This clone has a single count. The rearrangement uses TRBV2 and TRBJ2-2, with D uncertain. This CDR3 has 15 amino acids. The V gene's germline CDR1 is SNHLY and CDR2 FYNNEI. Trimming cost V 1 base and J 4 bases, with 10 bases left between them. CDR3 amino acids: CASSEEVAATGELFF. DNA for the CDR3: TGTGCCAGCAGTGAAGAGGTGGCAGCCACCGGGGAGCTGTTTTTT.

The chain has TRBV7-2 and TRBJ1-1; D unresolved. V gave up 2 bases and J gave up 4 bases, with 14 bases separating them. The CDR3 has 15 amino acids. Per germline, CDR1 SGHTA and CDR2 FQGNSA. The DNA for the CDR3 is TGTGCCAGCAGCTTACCGGGAGGGAGGCTCACTGAAGCTTTCTTT. This codes for CASSLPGGRLTEAFF.

The chain couples TRBV6-6 to TRBJ2-1; D perhaps matches TRBD1 (5 bases). This CDR3 spans 15 amino acids. Germline loops: CDR1 MNHNY, CDR2 SVGAGI (reference sequence). Trimming removed 2 bases from V and 4 bases from J, with 12 bases in between. The CDR3 nucleotides read TGTGCCAGCAGTTACAAAGGGGCGGCTTACAATGAGCAGTTCTTC. This gives the protein CASSYKGAAYNEQFF.

The CDR3 DNA follows: TGTGCCAGTATGGGCAGGCTCGGTTCACCCCTCCACTTT. Translated, it gives CASMGRLGSPLHF. The rearrangement links TRBV19 to TRBJ1-6, with D unresolved. Trimming took 7 bases from V and 9 from J, leaving 13 bases between them. CDR1 LNHDA and CDR2 SQIVND come from the germline V gene (reference sequence). This CDR3 spans 13 amino acids.

Only one count was recorded for this clone. The chain links TRBV11-2 to TRBJ2-2; a weak D match, TRBD2 (5 bases). Germline assignment: CDR1 SGHAT and CDR2 FQNNGV. The germline V and J ends were trimmed by 6 bases and 1 base, with 12 bases remaining between them. The CDR3 is made up of 15 amino acids. CDR3 amino acids: CASRGQGRNTGELFF. CDR3 DNA sequence: TGTGCCAGCAGGGGCCAAGGGAGGAACACCGGGGAGCTGTTTTTT.

The rearrangement links TRBV19 to TRBJ1-1, with no clear D. Trimming cost V 7 bases and J 3 bases, with 15 bases left between them. Per germline, CDR1 LNHDA and CDR2 SQIVND (reference sequence). The CDR3 contains 14 residues. CDR3 region: CASTGSGVDTEAFF. The CDR3 DNA reads TGTGCCAGTACTGGGTCCGGGGTCGACACTGAAGCTTTCTTT. Supplemented by reference TRBV19 and TRBJ1-1, the full variable domain reads DGGITQSPKYLFRKEGQNVTLSCEQNLNHDAMYWYRQDPGQGLRLIYYSQIVNDFQKGDIAEGYSVSREKKESFPLTVTSAQKNPTAFYLCASTGSGVDTEAFFGQGTRLTVV.

This clone was recorded once. At one end the junction does not follow the germline gene, possibly because of a read error. This chain uses TRBV6-5 with TRBJ2-7; D gene ambiguous. Germline CDR1 reads MNHEY; CDR2 reads SVGAGI. The CDR3 sequence is 11 residues long. CDR3 in amino acids: CASSYSNEQYF. The DNA for the CDR3 is TGTGCCAGCAGTTACTCCAACGAGCAGTACTTC.

In this sample, this clone turned up a few times. This chain's CDR3 is CASNPTVIQPQHF. DNA for the CDR3: TGTGCCAGTAACCCGACAGTAATTCAGCCCCAGCATTTT. The chain recombines TRBV19 with TRBJ1-5, with a possible D match to TRBD1 (5 bases). Germline CDR1 reads LNHDA; CDR2 reads SQIVND (reference sequence). The CDR3 length is 13 residues. V was pared by 7 bases and J by 6 bases, with 13 bases between.

This chain links TRBV25-1 with TRBJ1-6, with no clear D. The CDR3 totals 13 residues. Germline V gene sequence: CDR1 MGHDK, CDR2 SYGVNS. V shed 4 bases and J shed 10 bases, with 11 bases lying between them. The CDR3 region has the DNA TGTGCCAGCAGTGTTGAGCGGTTATCACCCCTCCACTTT. Protein product: CASSVERLSPLHF.

The J gene is TRBJ1-5, the V gene TRBV7-8, with D uncertain. CDR3 length: 16 amino acids. The V gene lost 0 bases and the J gene lost 1 base, with 10 bases spanning the gap. Germline V gives CDR1 SGHVS, CDR2 FQNEAQ. CDR3 residues: CASSLAGRSSNQPQHF. The DNA for the CDR3 is TGTGCCAGCAGCTTAGCCGGAAGGAGCAGCAATCAGCCCCAGCATTTT. Full variable domain (rest looked up from reference TRBV7-8 and TRBJ1-5): GAGVSQSPRYKVAKRGQDVALRCDPISGHVSLFWYQQALGQGPEFLTYFQNEAQLDKSGLPSDRFFAERPEGSVSTLKIQRTQQEDSAVYLCASSLAGRSSNQPQHFGDGTRLSIL.